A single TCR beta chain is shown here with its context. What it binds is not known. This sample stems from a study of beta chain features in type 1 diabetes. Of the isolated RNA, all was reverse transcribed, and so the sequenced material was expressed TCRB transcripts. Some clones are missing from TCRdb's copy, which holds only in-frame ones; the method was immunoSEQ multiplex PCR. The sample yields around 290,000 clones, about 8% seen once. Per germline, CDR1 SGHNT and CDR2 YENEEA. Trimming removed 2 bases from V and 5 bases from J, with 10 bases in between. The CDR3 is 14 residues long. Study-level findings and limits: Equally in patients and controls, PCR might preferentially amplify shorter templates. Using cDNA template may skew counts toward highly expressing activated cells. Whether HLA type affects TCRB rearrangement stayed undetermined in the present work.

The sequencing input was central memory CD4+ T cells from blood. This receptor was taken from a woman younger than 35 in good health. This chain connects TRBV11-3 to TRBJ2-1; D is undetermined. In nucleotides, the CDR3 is TGTGCCAGCAGCTTAATAACTCCCGACAATGAGCAGTTCTTC. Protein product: CASSLITPDNEQFF.